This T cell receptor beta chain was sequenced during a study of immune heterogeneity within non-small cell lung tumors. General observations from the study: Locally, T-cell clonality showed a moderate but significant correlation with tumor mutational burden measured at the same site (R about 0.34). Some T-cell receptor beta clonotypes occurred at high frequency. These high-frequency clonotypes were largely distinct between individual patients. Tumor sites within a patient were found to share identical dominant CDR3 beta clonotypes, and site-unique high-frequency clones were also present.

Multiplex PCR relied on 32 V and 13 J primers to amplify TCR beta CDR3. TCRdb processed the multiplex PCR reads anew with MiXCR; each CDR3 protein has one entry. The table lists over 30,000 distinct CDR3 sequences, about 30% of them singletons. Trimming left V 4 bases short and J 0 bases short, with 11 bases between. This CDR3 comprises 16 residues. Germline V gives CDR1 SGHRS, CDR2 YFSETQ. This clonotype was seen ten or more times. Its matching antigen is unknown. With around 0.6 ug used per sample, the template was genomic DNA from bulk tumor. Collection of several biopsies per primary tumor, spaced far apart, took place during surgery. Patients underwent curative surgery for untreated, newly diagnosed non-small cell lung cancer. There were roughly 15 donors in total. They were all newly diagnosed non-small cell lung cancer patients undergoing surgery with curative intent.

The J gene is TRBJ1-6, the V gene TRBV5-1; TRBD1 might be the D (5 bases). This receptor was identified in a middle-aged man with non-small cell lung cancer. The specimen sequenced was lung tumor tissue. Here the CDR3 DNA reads TGCGCCAGCAGCCGGGACGGACCCTCCTATAATTCACCCCTCCACTTT. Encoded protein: CASSRDGPSYNSPLHF.